The present TCR beta chain was sequenced within a study of blood T cell repertoires in COVID-19. Study at large: Samples taken during acute and convalescent COVID-19 were collected in the United States, Italy and Spain. PBMCs, B-cell-depleted T cells, or T cells provided the cDNA or gDNA that made up the material.

Trimming stripped 7 bases from V and 3 bases from J, with 12 bases between. CDR1 LNHDA and CDR2 SQIVND come from the germline V gene (reference sequence). The CDR3 length is 14 residues. Source study methods: Using reference gene primer amplification, nucleated cell counts were estimated. The data were produced by immunoSEQ multiplex PCR, yet TCRdb's version contains in-frame clones alone and is incomplete. V, J and clone size are those of that table, while D and trimming were read from the DNA. The data hold about 74,000 clones, with 84% observed a single time. The clonotype was recovered from a human donor in a cohort sampled during active COVID-19. The chain carries TRBV19 and TRBJ2-2; no definite D call. Sequenced sample: peripheral blood. The CDR3 bases are TGTGCCAGTACCCCAGGCCGTCACACCGGGGAGCTGTTTTTT. Translating it yields CASTPGRHTGELFF.